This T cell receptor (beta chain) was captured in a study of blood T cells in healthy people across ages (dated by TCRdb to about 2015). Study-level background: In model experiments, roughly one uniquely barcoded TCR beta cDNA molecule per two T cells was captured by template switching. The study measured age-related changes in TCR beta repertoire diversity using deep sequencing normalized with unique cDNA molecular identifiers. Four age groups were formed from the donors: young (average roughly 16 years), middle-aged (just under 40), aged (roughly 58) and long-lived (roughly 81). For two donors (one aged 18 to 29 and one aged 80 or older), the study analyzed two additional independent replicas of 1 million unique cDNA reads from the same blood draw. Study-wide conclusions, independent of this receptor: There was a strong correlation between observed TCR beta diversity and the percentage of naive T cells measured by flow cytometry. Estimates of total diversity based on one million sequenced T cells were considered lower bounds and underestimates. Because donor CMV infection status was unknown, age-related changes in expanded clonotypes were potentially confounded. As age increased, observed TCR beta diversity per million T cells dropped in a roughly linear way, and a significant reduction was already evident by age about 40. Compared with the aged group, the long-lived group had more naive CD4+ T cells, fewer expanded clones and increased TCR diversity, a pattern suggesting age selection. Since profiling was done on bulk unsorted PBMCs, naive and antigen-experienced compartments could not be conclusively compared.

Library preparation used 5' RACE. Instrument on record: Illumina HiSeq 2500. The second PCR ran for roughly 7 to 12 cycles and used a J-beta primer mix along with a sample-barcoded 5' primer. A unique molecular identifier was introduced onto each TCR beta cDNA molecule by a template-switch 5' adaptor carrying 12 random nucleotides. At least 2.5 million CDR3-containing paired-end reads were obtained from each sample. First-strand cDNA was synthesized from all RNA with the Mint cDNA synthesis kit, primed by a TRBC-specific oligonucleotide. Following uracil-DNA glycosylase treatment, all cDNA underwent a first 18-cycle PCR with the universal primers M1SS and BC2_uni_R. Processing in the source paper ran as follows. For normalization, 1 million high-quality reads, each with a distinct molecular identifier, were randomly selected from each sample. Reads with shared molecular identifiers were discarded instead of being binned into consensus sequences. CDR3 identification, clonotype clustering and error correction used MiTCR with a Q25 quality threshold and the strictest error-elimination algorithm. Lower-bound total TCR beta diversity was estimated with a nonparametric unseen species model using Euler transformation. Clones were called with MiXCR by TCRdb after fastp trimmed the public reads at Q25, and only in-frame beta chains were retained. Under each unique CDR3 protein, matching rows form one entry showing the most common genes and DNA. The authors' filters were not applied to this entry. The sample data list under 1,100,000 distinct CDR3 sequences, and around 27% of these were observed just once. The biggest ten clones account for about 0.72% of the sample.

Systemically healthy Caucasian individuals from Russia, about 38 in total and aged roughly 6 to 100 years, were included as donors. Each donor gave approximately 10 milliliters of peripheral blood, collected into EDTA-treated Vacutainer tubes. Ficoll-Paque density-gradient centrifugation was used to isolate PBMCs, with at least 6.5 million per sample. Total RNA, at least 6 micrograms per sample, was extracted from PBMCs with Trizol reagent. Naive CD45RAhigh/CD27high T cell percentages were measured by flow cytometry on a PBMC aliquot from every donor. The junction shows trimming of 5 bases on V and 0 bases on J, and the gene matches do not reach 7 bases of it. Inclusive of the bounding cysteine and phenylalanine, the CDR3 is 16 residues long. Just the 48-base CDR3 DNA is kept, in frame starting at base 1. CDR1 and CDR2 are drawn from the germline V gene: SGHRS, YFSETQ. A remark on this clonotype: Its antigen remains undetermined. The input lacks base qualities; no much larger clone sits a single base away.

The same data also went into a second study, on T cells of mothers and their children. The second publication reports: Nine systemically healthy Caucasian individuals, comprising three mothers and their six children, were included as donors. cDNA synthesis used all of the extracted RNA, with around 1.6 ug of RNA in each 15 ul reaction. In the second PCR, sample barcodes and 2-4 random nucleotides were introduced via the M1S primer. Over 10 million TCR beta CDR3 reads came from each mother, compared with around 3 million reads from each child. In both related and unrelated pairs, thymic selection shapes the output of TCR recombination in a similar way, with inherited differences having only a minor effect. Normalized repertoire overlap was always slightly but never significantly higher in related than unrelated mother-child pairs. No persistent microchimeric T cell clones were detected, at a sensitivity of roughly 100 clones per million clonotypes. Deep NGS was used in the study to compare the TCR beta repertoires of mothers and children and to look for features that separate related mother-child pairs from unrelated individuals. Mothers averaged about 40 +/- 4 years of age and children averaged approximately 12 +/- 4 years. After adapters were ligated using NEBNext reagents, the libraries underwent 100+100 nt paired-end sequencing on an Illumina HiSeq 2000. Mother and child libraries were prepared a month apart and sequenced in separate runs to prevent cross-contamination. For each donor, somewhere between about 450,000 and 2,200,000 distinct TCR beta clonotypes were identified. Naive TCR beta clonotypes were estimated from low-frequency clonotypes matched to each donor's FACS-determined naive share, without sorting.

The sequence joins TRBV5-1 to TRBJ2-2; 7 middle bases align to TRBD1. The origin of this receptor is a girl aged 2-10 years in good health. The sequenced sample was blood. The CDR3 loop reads CASSQIGTANTGELFF. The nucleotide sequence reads TGCGCCAGCAGTCAAATTGGGACAGCGAACACCGGGGAGCTGTTTTTT.